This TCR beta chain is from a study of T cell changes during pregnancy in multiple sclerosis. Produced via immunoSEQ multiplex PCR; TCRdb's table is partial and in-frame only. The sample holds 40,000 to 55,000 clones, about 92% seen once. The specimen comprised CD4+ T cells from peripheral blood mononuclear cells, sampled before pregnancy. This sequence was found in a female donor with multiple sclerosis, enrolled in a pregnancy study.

This chain's CDR3 is CASSGQGANQPQHF. CDR3 nucleotides: TGTGCCAGCTCTGGACAGGGAGCCAATCAGCCCCAGCATTTT. The genes are TRBV18 and TRBJ1-5, with 8 bases identical to TRBD1. Trimming removed 6 bases from V and 3 bases from J; junction bases left unmatched: 4. The CDR3 is 14 amino acids. Germline V gene lookup returns CDR1 KGHSH and CDR2 LQKENI. Drawing the rest from reference TRBV18 and TRBJ1-5, the complete variable domain is NAGVMQNPRHLVRRRGQEARLRCSPMKGHSHVYWYRQLPEEGLKFMVYLQKENIIDESGMPKERFSAEFPKEGPSILRIQQVVRGDSAAYFCASSGQGANQPQHFGDGTRLSIL.